This is a list of T cell receptor beta chains from one sample in a study of cytomegalovirus exposure and HLA in healthy donors. TCRdb's copy holds only in-frame clones and misses some; the assay was immunoSEQ multiplex PCR. This repertoire includes 130,000 or so clones. The sample taken for sequencing was PBMCs. These receptors were obtained from a woman between 55 and 75 years old in good health and CMV-seronegative. Each CDR3 is given with its conserved first and last residue. A D gene is named only where the DNA matches it firmly.

D gene	V gene	CDR3 length	J gene	CDR3 DNA	CDR3 protein
-	TRBV6-5	15	TRBJ1-3	TGTGCCAGCAGTTACTCGGCAGGGACTGGAAACACCATATATTTT	CASSYSAGTGNTIYF
-	TRBV10-1	15	TRBJ1-5	TGCGCCAGCAGGGGACTAGAGCCATTCGATCAGCCCCAGCATTTT	CASRGLEPFDQPQHF
-	TRBV4-2	15	TRBJ2-2	TGTGCCAGCAGCCAAGTATCCAGGGTAACCGGGGAGCTGTTTTTT	CASSQVSRVTGELFF
-	TRBV10-2	11	TRBJ1-1	TGCGCCAGCCTATCGAACACTGAAGCTTTCTTT	CASLSNTEAFF
-	TRBV28	15	TRBJ2-5	TGTGCCAGCAGTCCAAGGTACAGGGTTCAAGAGACCCAGTACTTC	CASSPRYRVQETQYF
-	TRBV5-6	13	TRBJ2-7	TGTGCCAGCAGCTTGCAGGCCCCCTACGAGCAGTACTTC	CASSLQAPYEQYF
-	TRBV10-1	14	TRBJ1-2	TGCGCCAGCAGTGAGTCGGGGGCAGGCGGAGGCTACACCTTC	CASSESGAGGGYTF
-	TRBV4-1	17	TRBJ2-2	TGCGCCAGCAGCCAAGAATTCGGGGTCCGGAGTGGCGGGGAGCTGTTTTTT	CASSQEFGVRSGGELFF
-	TRBV6-1	15	TRBJ1-2	TGTGCCAGCAGTGAAGCACAGGAGTCCATCTATGGCTACACCTTC	CASSEAQESIYGYTF
-	TRBV4-1	15	TRBJ1-6	TGCGCCAGCAGCCACCCCAACAGGGACAATTCACCCCTCCACTTT	CASSHPNRDNSPLHF
TRBD2	TRBV7-2	16	TRBJ2-2	TGTGCCAGCAGCTTAGCGGGGGGGGCGAACACCGGGGAGCTGTTTTTT	CASSLAGGANTGELFF